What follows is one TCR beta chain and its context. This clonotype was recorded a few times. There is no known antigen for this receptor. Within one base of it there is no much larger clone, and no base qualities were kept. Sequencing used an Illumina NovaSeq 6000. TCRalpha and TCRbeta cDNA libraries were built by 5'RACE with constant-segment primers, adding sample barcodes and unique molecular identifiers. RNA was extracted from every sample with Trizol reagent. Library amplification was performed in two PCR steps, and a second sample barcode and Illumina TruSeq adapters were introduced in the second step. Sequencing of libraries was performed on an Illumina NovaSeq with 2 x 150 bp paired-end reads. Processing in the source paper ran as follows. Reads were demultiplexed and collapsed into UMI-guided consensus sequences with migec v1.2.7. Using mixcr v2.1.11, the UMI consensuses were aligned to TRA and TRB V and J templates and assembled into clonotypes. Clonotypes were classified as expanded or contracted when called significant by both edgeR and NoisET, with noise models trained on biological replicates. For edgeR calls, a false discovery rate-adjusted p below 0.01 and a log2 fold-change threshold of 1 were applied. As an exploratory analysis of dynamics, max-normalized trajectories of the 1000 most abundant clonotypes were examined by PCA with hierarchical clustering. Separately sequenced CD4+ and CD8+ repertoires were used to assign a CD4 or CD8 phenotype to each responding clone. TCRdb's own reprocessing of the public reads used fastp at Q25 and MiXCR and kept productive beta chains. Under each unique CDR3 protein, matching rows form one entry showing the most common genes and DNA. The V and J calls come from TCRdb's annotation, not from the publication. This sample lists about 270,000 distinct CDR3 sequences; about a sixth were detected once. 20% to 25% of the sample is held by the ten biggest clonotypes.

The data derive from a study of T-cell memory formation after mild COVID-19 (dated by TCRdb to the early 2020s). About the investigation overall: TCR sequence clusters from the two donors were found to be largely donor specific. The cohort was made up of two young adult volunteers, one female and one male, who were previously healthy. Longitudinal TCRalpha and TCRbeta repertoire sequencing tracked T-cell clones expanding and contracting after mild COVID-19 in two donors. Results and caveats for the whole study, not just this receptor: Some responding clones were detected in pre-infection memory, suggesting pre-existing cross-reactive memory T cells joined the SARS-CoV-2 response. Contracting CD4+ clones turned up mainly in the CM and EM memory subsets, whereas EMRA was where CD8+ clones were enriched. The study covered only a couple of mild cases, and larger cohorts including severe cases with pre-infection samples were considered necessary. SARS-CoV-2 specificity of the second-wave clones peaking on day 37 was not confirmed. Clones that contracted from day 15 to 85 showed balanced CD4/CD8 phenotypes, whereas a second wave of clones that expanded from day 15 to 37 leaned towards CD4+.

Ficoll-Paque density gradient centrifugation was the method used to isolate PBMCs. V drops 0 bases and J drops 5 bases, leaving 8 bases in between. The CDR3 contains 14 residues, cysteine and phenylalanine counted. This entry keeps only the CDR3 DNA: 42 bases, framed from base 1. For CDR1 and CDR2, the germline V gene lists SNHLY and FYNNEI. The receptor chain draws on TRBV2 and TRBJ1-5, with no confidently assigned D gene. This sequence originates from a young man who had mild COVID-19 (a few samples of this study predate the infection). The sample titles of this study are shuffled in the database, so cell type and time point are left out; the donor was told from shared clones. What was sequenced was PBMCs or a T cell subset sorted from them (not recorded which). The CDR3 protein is CASSEAGADQPQHF. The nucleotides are TGTGCCAGCAGTGAAGCGGGTGCGGATCAGCCCCAGCATTTT.